This T cell receptor beta chain was found in a study of T cell repertoires in cytomegalovirus infection. The ends were cut back, 6 bases at V and 4 bases at J, with 15 bases in the middle. The CDR3 has 14 residues. Germline V gene data show CDR1 as SNHLY and CDR2 as FYNNEI. As to this clonotype: What it recognizes is unknown.

One entry per CDR3 protein, called by TCRdb with MiXCR from the reads. In the table there are roughly 340,000 distinct CDR3 sequences, about 29% of which are singletons. This TCR came from a human donor in good health (CMV status not recorded). Some clones in this sample may be carry-over from other donors' samples. The source was cultured PBMCs, collected from culture after CMV antigen stimulation. This chain uses TRBV2 with TRBJ1-1, with D maybe TRBD1 (6 bases). The CDR3 loop is CASSRGTFGTEAFF. The CDR3 coding sequence is TGTGCCAGCAGCCGCGGGACATTCGGCACTGAAGCTTTCTTT.